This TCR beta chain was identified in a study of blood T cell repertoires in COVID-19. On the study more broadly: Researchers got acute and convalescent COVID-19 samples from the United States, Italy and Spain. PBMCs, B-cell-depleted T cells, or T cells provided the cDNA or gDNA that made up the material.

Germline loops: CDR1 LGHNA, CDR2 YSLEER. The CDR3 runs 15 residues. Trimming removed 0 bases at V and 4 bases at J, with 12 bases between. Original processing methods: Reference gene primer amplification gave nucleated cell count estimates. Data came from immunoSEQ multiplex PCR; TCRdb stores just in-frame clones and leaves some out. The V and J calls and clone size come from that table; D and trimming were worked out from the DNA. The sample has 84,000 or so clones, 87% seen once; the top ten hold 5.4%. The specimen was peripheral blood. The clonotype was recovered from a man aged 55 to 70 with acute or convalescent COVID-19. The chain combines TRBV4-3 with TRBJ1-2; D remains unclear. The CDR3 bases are TGCGCCAGCAGCCAAGATCTGGGCCCCGGCTATGGCTACACCTTC. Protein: CASSQDLGPGYGYTF.